This TCR beta chain was sequenced for a study of cytomegalovirus exposure and HLA in healthy donors. PCR employed 60 Vbeta and 13 Jbeta primers. Data came from immunoSEQ multiplex PCR; TCRdb stores just in-frame clones and leaves some out. This sample has about 160,000 clones; about four fifths occur once, and the top ten carry around 4.5%. From germline, CDR1 is MNHNS and CDR2 SASEGT. CDR3 length: 11 residues. J gave up 11 bases and V 3 bases, and 1 base lay outside the gene matches. This TCR came from a man aged 30 to 39 in good health and CMV-seronegative. This sequence joins TRBV6-1 and TRBJ2-3; 8 positions agree with TRBD2. The material sequenced was PBMCs. CDR3 sequence (DNA): TGTGCCAGCAGTGACGGGGGGGTGCAGTATTTT. Amino acid sequence: CASSDGGVQYF.